This T cell receptor (beta chain) was retrieved from a study of T cell responses to AZD1222 COVID-19 vaccine. Comments on this clone: Its antigen is unidentified.

Study results and limitations: With two AZD1222 doses given, Spike-specific TCR breadth and depth both rose. Close to half of spike-specific TCRs reportedly recognize unmutated variant regions.

Trimming stripped 3 bases from V and 0 bases from J, with 6 bases between. Germline-derived CDR1 and CDR2 are MNHNS and SASEGT. This CDR3 comprises 15 residues. The repertoire was sequenced with immunoSEQ multiplex PCR; TCRdb's copy has only in-frame clones and lacks some. The sample includes more than 150,000 clones, approximately 94% seen only once; the top ten take roughly 1.5%. This sequence originates from an adult who received the AZD1222 COVID-19 vaccine. Sequencing was performed on peripheral blood, taken 28 days after the second AZD1222 dose. V gene TRBV6-1 combines with J gene TRBJ2-6; D is perhaps TRBD1 (6 bases). The CDR3 DNA sequence: TGTGCCAGCAGTGAGGACAGCTCTGGGGCCAACGTCCTGACTTTC. Encoded protein: CASSEDSSGANVLTF.